This T cell receptor (beta chain) was identified in a study of CD8 T cell repertoires and HIV-1 epitope variants. The ends were cut back, 3 bases at V and 0 bases at J, with 16 bases in the middle. The CDR3 extends over 17 amino acids. The germline gives CDR1 KGHSH, CDR2 LQKENI. Sequencing used immunoSEQ multiplex PCR; TCRdb keeps in-frame clones, though not all of them. Of more than 85,000 clones in the sample, more than 65% were seen once. This chain joins TRBV18 and TRBJ2-3; D unclear. Sequencing used uncultured baseline CD8+ T cells from peripheral blood mononuclear cells (PBMCs). The sequence was collected from a male donor with HIV. CDR3 loop: CASSPLPSAPSTDTQYF. CDR3 sequence (DNA): TGTGCCAGCTCACCGCTCCCCTCGGCTCCTAGCACAGATACGCAGTATTTT.